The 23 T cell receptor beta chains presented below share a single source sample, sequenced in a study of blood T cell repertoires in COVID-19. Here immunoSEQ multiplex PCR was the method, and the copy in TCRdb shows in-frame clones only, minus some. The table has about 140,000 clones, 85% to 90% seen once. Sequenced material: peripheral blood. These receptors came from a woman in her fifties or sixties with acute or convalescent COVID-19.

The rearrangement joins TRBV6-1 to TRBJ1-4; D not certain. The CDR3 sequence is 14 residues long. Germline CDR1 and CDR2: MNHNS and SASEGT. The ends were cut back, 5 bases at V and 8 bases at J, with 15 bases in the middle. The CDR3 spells CASSRRILGEKLFF. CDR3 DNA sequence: TGTGCCAGCAGTAGGAGGATCCTTGGGGAAAAACTGTTTTTT.

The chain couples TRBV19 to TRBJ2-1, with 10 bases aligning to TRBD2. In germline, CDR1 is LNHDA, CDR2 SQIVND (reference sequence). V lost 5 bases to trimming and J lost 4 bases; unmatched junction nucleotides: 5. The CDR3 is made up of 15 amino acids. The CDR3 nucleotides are TGTGCCAGTAGTGTACTAGCGGGAAGATACAATGAGCAGTTCTTC. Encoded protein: CASSVLAGRYNEQFF.

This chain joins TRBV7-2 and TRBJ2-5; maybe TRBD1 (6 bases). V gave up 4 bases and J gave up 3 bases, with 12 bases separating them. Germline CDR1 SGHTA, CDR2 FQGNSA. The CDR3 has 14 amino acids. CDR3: CASSSQGEEETQYF. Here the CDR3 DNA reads TGTGCCAGCAGCTCACAGGGAGAGGAAGAGACCCAGTACTTC. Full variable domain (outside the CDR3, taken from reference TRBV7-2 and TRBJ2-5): GAGVSQSPSNKVTEKGKDVELRCDPISGHTALYWYRQSLGQGLEFLIYFQGNSAPDKSGLPSDRFSAERTGGSVSTLTIQRTQQEDSAVYLCASSSQGEEETQYFGPGTRLLVL.

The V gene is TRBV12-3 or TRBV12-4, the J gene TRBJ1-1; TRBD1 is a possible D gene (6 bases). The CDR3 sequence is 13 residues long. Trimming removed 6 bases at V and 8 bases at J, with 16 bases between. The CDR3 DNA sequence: TGTGCCAGCAGCCCTAAGTCCACAGGGGAAGCTTTCTTT. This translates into CASSPKSTGEAFF.

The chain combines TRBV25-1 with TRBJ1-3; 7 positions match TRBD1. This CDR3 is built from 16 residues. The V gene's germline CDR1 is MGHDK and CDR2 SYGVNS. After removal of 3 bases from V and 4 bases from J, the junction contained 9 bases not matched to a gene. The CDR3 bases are TGTGCCAGCAGTGATTACCGGGACAGCCGAGGAAACACCATATATTTT. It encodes CASSDYRDSRGNTIYF.

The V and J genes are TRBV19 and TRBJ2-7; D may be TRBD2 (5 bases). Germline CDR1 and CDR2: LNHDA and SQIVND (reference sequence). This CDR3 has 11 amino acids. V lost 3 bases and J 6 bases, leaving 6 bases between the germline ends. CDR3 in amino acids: CASSIGIEQYF. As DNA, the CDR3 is TGTGCCAGTAGTATCGGGATCGAGCAGTACTTC.

The DNA of the CDR3 is TGTGCCAGCTCACCAGCTACAGGGGGTGCCTATGGCTACACCTTC. It specifies CASSPATGGAYGYTF. The chain carries TRBV18 and TRBJ1-2, with TRBD1 matching 8 bases. V lost 2 bases and J lost 4; bases outside the gene matches: 6. The germline V gene encodes CDR1 KGHSH and CDR2 LQKENI. The CDR3 has 15 residues.

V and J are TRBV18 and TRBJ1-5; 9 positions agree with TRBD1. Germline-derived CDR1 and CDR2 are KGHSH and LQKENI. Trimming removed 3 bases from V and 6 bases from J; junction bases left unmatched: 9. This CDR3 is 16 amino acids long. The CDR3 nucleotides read TGTGCCAGCTCACCGCAACAGGGGGCGCATGGTCAGCCCCAGCATTTT. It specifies CASSPQQGAHGQPQHF.

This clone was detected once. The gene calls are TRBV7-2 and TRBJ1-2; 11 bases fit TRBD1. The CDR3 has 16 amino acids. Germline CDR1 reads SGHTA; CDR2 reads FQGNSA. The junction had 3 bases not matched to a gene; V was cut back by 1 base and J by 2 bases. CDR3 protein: CASSLGGQGANYGYTF. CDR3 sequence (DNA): TGTGCCAGCAGCTTAGGCGGACAGGGGGCAAACTATGGCTACACCTTC.

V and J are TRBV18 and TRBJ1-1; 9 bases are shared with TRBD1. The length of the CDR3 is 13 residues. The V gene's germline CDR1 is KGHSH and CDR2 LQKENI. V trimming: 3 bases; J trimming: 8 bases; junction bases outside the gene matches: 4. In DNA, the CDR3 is TGTGCCAGCTCACCGAGGGACAGGGTCGAAGCTTTCTTT. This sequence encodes CASSPRDRVEAFF.

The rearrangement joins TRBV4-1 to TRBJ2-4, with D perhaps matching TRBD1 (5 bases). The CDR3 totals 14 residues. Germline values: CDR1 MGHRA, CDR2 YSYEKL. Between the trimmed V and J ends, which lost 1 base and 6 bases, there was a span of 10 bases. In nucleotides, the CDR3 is TGCGCCAGCAGCCAAGTGGTGCAGGGAAACATTCAGTACTTC. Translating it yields CASSQVVQGNIQYF.

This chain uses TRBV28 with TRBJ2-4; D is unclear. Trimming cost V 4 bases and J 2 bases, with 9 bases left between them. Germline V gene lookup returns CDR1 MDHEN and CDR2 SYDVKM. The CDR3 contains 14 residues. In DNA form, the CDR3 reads TGTGCCAGCAGTTCTATTGAAACCAAAAACATTCAGTACTTC. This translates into CASSSIETKNIQYF.

The CDR3 loop reads CASSLAGRSPDEQYF. CDR3 nucleotides: TGTGCCAGCAGCTTAGCGGGCAGGTCTCCTGACGAGCAGTACTTC. V is TRBV7-2 and J is TRBJ2-7, with unresolved D. CDR1 and CDR2 from the germline V gene are SGHTA and FQGNSA. This CDR3 has 15 amino acids. V was trimmed by 0 bases and J by 5 bases, leaving 14 bases between them.

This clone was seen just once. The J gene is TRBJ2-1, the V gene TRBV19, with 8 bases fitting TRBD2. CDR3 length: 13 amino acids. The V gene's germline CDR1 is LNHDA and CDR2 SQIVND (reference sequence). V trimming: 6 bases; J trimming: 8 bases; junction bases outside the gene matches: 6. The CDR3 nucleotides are TGTGCCAGTAGGGAAGCGGGGGAGGATGAGCAGTTCTTC. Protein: CASREAGEDEQFF.

The CDR3 nucleotides read TGTGCCAGCAGCGTAGGGGGGGAGTACAATGAGCAGTTCTTC. It translates to CASSVGGEYNEQFF. The chain carries TRBV9 and TRBJ2-1; D might be TRBD2 (6 bases). The CDR3 spans 14 residues. Trimming took off 0 bases at V and 4 bases at J, with 8 bases between the two ends. CDR1 and CDR2 (germline): SGDLS, YYNGEE.

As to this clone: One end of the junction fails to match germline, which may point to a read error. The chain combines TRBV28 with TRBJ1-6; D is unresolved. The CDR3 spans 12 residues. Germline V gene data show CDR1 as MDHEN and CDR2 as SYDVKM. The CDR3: CAIGPRNGHTLF. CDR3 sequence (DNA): TGTGCCATTGGGCCGCGAAATGGCCATACCCTATTT.

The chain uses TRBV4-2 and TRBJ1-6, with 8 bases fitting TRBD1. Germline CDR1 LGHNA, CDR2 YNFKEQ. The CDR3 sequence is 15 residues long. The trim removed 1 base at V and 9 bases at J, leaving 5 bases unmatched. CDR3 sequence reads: CASSQVHRGSSPLHF. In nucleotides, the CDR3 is TGTGCCAGCAGCCAAGTTCACAGGGGGAGTTCACCCCTCCACTTT.

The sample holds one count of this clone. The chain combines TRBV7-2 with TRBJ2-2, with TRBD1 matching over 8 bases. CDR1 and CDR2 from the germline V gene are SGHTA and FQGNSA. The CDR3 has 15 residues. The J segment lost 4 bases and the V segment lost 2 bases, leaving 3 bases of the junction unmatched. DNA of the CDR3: TGTGCCAGCAGCTTACGGGGACAGGCCACCGGGGAGCTGTTTTTT. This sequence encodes CASSLRGQATGELFF.

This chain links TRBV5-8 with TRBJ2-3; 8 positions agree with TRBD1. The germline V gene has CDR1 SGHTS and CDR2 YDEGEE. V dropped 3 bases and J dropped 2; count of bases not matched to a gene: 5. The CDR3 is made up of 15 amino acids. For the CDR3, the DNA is TGTGCCAGCAGCTCGGGGACAGGAAACACAGATACGCAGTATTTT. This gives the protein CASSSGTGNTDTQYF.

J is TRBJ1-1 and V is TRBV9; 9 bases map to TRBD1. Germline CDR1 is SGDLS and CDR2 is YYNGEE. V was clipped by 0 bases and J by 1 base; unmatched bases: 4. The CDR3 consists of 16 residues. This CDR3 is CASSVGTGVGNTEAFF. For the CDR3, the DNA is TGTGCCAGCAGCGTAGGGACAGGGGTGGGGAACACTGAAGCTTTCTTT.

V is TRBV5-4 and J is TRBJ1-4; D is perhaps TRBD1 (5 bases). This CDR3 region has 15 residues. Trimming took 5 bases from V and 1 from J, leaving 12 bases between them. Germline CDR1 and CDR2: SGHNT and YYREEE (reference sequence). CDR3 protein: CASSLIGGTNEKLFF. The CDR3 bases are TGTGCCAGCAGTCTGATCGGGGGAACTAATGAAAAACTGTTTTTT.

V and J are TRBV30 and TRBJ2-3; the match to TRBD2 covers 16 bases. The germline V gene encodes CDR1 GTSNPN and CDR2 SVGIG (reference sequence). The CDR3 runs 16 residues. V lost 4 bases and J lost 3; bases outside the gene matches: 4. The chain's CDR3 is CAWTQGLAGGTDTQYF. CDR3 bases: TGTGCCTGGACTCAGGGACTAGCGGGGGGGACAGATACGCAGTATTTT. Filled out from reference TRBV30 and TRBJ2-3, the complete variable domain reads SQTIHQWPATLVQPVGSPLSLECTVEGTSNPNLYWYRQAAGRGLQLLFYSVGIGQISSEVPQNLSASRPQDRQFILSSKKLLLSDSGFYLCAWTQGLAGGTDTQYFGPGTRLTVL.

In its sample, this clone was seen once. In DNA form, the CDR3 reads TGCGCCAGCAGCCAAGATGTCGCAGGGGGGACTCAAAACATTCAGTACTTC. Translating it yields CASSQDVAGGTQNIQYF. The chain employs TRBV4-3 and TRBJ2-4, with D maybe TRBD1 (7 bases). V was clipped by 0 bases and J by 5 bases, with 17 bases between them. Germline CDR1 is LGHNA and CDR2 is YSLEER. The CDR3 is made up of 17 amino acids.